The present T cell receptor beta chain was sequenced within a study of T cell repertoires in cytomegalovirus infection (dated by TCRdb to the late 2010s). In the study overall: Recently identified HLA-C-restricted CMV epitopes, whose presentation resists viral immunomodulation, were targeted by peptide stimulations together with well-studied HLA-B-restricted epitopes. The HLA type of each donor mattered for the analysis, because public TCR beta signatures pointed to carriage of CMV infection along with the matching HLA type.

Inclusive of the bounding cysteine and phenylalanine, the CDR3 is 15 residues long. Of the read, only the CDR3 DNA is kept; its 45 bases are in frame from base 1. V drops 0 bases and J drops 5 bases, leaving 13 bases in between. Per the germline V gene, SGHVS is the CDR1 and FNYEAQ is the CDR2. Results the study describes overall, beyond this receptor: Carriers of CMV infection plus the relevant HLA type were discriminated by the cumulative frequency of public TCR beta family members in the study cohort and in an independent roughly 340-donor cohort. In the ex vivo response, HLA-C-restricted CMV-specific TCR beta clonotypes were dominant, and in two of eight donors the single most frequent clonotype came from this HLA-C-restricted group.

A remark on this clonotype: What this receptor recognizes is not known. Base-call qualities are not available, and no considerably larger clone is one nucleotide away.

The intended sense of this specimen's treatment or condition label: in vitro stimulation with specific CMV peptide epitopes to enrich CMV-specific T cells. Instrument on record: Illumina HiSeq 1500. The public reads were reprocessed in TCRdb via fastp at Q25 and MiXCR, keeping in-frame beta chains. Rows with a matching CDR3 protein are joined into one entry that keeps the most common DNA and genes. Within this sample are 380,000 or so distinct CDR3 sequences, with roughly 36% of them counted one time only. The ten largest clones take up roughly 14% of the sample. The sample here was cultured PBMCs, taken from culture after CMV antigen stimulation. This sequence was found in a human donor in good health (CMV status not recorded). Some clones in this sample may be carry-over from other donors' samples. This sequence uses TRBV7-6 and TRBJ2-5; confidence is insufficient to name the D gene. The DNA sequence reads TGTGCCAGCAGCTTAGCGCGTCTTGGACCGGAGACCCAGTACTTC. The translation is CASSLARLGPETQYF.